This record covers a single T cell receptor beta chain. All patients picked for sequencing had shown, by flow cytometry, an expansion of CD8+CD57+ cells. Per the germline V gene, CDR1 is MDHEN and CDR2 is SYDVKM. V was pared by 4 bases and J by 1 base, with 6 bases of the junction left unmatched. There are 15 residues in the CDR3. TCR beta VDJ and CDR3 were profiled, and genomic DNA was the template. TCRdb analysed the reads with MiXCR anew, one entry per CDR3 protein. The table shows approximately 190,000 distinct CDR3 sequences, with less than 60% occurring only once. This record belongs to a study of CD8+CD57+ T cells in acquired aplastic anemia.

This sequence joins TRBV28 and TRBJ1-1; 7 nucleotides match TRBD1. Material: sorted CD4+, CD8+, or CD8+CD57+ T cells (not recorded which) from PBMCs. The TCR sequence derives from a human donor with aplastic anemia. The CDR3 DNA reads TGTGCCAGCAGTTCCCAGGGGGACCCGAACACTGAAGCTTTCTTT. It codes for CASSSQGDPNTEAFF.